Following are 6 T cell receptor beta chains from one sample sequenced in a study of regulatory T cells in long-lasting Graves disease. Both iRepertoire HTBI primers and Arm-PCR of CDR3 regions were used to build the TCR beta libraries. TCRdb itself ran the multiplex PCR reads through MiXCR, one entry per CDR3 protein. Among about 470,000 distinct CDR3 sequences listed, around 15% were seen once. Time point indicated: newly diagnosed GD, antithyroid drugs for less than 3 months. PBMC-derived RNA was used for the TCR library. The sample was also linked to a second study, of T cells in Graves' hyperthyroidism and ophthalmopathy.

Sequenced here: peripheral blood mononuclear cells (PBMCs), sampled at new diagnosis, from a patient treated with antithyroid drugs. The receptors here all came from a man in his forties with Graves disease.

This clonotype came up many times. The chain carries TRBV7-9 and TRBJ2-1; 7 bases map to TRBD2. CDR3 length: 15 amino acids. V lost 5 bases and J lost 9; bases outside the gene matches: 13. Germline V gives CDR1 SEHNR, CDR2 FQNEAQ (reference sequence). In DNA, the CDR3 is TGTGCCAGCAGCGATGGACTAGTCGGTCGAAGTGAGCAGTTCTTC. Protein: CASSDGLVGRSEQFF. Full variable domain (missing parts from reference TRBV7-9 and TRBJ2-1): DTGVSQNPRHKITKRGQNVTFRCDPISEHNRLYWYRQTLGQGPEFLTYFQNEAQLEKSRLLSDRFSAERPKGSFSTLEIQRTEQGDSAMYLCASSDGLVGRSEQFFGPGTRLTVL.

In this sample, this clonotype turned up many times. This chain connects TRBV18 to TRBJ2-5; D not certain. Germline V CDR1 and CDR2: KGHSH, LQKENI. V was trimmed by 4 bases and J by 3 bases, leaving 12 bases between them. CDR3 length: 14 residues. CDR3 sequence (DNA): TGTGCCAGCTCACACACTACCGGCGAAGAGACCCAGTACTTC. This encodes CASSHTTGEETQYF.

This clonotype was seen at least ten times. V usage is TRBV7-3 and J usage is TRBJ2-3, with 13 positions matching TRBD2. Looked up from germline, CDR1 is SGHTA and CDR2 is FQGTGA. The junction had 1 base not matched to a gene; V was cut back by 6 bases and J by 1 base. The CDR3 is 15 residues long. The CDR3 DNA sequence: TGTGCCAGCAGAACTAGCGGGAGGGGCACAGATACGCAGTATTTT. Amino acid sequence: CASRTSGRGTDTQYF.

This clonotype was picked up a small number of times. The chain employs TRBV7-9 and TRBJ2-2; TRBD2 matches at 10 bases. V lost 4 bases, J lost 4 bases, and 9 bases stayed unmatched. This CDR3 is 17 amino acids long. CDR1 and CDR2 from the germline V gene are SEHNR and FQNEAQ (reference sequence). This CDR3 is CASSSWASGRITGELFF. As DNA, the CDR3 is TGTGCCAGCAGCTCTTGGGCTAGCGGGAGAATCACCGGGGAGCTGTTTTTT.

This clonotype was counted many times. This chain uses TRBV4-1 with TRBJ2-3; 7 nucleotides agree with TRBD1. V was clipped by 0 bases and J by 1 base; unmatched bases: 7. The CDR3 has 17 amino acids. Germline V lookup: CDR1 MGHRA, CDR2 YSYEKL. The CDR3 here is CASSQDIGQAGTDTQYF. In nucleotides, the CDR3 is TGCGCCAGCAGCCAAGACATCGGACAGGCTGGCACAGATACGCAGTATTTT.

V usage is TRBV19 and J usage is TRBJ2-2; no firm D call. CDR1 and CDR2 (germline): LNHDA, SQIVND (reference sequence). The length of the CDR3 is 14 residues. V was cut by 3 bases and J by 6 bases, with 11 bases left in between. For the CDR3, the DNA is TGTGCCAGTAGTATTTCCGGGTCCTCCGGGGAGCTGTTTTTT. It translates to CASSISGSSGELFF.